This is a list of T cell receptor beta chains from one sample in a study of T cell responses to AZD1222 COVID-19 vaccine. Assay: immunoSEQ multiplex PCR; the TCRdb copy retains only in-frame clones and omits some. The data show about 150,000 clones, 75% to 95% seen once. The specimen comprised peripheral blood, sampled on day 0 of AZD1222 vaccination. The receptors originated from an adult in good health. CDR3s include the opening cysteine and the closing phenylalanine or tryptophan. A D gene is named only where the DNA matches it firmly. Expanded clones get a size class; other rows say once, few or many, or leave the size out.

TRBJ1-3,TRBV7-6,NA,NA,CASSLEPTGGNTIYF,TGTGCCAGCAGCTTAGAACCCACAGGGGGAAACACCATATATTTT
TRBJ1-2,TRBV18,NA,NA,CASSPTGNGYTF,TGTGCCAGCTCACCTACAGGGAATGGCTACACCTTC
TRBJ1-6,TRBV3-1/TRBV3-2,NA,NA,CASSLTGYSPLHF,TGTGCCAGCAGTCTTACAGGGTATTCACCCCTCCACTTT
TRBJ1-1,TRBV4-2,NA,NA,CASSQVAGTNTEAFF,TGTGCCAGCAGCCAAGTCGCAGGGACGAACACTGAAGCTTTCTTT
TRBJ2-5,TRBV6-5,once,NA,CASSYDRKETQYF,TGTGCCAGCAGTTACGACAGGAAAGAGACCCAGTACTTC
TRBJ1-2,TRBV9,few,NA,CASTGRGPNYGYTF,TGTGCCTCTACAGGGAGAGGGCCTAACTATGGCTACACCTTC
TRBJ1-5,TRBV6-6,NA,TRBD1,CASSVQGKVQPQHF,TGTGCCAGCAGTGTACAGGGGAAAGTTCAGCCCCAGCATTTT
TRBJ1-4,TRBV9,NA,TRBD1,CASSVGSRGDEKLFF,TGTGCCAGCAGCGTAGGGTCCAGGGGGGATGAAAAACTGTTTTTT
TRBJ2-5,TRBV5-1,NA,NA,CASSFYTGTVRETQYF,TGCGCCAGCAGCTTTTACACTGGTACAGTCCGAGAGACCCAGTACTTC
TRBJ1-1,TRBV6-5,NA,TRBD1,CASSRDRNTEAFF,TGTGCCAGCAGTCGGGACAGGAACACTGAAGCTTTCTTT
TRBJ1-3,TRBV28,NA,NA,CASTERGVSGNTIYF,TGTGCCAGCACCGAGAGGGGGGTCTCTGGAAACACCATATATTTT
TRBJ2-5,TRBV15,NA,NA,CATSRDRGQETQYF,TGTGCCACCAGCAGAGACCGGGGCCAAGAGACCCAGTACTTC
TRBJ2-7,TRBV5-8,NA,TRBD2,CASNPTSGGKRYEQYF,TGTGCCAGCAATCCGACTAGCGGGGGGAAACGCTACGAGCAGTACTTC
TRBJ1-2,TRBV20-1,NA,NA,CRVGDGGYTF,TGCAGGGTTGGGGACGGAGGCTACACCTTC
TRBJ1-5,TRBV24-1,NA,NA,CATSDPNQPQHF,TGTGCCACCAGTGATCCTAATCAGCCCCAGCATTTT
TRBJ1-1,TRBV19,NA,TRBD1,CASSILRQGKAEAFF,TGTGCCAGTAGTATCTTGAGACAGGGGAAGGCTGAAGCTTTCTTT
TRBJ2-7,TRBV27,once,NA,CASMRGSGEQYF,TGTGCCAGCATGAGGGGGTCGGGGGAGCAGTACTTC
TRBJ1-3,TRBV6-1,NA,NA,CASSEDPQDHSGNTIYF,TGTGCCAGCAGTGAAGACCCCCAGGACCACTCTGGAAACACCATATATTTT
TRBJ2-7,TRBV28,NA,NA,CASSLRFEQYF,TGTGCCAGCAGTTTGAGATTCGAGCAGTACTTC
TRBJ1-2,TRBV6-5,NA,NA,CASRPGVIYGYTF,TGTGCCAGTCGGCCAGGGGTGATCTATGGCTACACCTTC
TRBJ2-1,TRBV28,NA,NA,CASKIGVLVGEQFF,TGTGCCAGCAAAATCGGGGTCCTAGTGGGTGAGCAGTTCTTC
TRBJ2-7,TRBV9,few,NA,CASSVGLAVEQYF,TGTGCCAGCAGCGTAGGGTTGGCAGTCGAGCAGTACTTC
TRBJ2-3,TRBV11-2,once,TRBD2,CASSSRLAEITDTQYF,TGTGCCAGCAGCTCCCGACTAGCGGAGATCACAGATACGCAGTATTTT
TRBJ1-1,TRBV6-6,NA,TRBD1,CASNPDREKNTEAFF,TGTGCCAGCAACCCGGACAGGGAAAAGAACACTGAAGCTTTCTTT
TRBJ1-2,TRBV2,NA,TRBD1,CASSGTGRSGYTF,TGTGCCAGCAGTGGGACAGGGAGGTCTGGCTACACCTTC
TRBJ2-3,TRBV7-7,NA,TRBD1,CASSPSGGRGTDTQYF,TGTGCTAGCAGCCCTTCAGGGGGCAGGGGCACAGATACGCAGTATTTT
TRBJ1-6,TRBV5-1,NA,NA,CASSPGGGTVRNSPLHF,TGCGCCAGCAGCCCCGGAGGGGGGACCGTACGTAATTCACCCCTCCACTTT
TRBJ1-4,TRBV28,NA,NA,CASSQGGATNEKLFF,TGTGCCAGCAGTCAGGGAGGGGCGACTAATGAAAAACTGTTTTTT
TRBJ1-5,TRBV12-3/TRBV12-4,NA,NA,CASRTIGEPQHF,TGTGCCAGCAGGACGATCGGGGAGCCCCAGCATTTT
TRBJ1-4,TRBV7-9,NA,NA,CASSLDGSGVEKLFF,TGTGCCAGCAGCTTAGACGGCTCTGGGGTTGAAAAACTGTTTTTT
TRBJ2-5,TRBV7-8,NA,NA,CASSSTGAYTTQETQYF,TGTGCCAGCAGTTCAACGGGGGCCTATACCACCCAAGAGACCCAGTACTTC
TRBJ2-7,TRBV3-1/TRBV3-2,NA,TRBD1,CASSQAGQLEQYF,TGTGCCAGCAGCCAAGCGGGACAGCTCGAGCAGTACTTC
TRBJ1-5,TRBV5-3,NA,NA,CARSLWTVYNQPQHF,TGTGCCAGAAGCTTGTGGACAGTCTATAATCAGCCCCAGCATTTT
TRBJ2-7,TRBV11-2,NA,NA,CASRARGGTGDYEQYF,TGTGCCAGCAGAGCGAGAGGCGGGACCGGGGACTACGAGCAGTACTTC
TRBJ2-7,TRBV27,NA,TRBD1,CASSRDRLTSYEQYF,TGTGCCAGCAGTCGGGACAGGTTAACCTCCTACGAGCAGTACTTC
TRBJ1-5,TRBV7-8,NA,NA,CASSLGRILTAYTYSNQPQHF,TGTGCCAGCAGCTTAGGACGTATTCTGACGGCATACACTTATAGCAATCAGCCCCAGCATTTT
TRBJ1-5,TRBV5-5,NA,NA,CASSFRHSNQPQHF,TGTGCCAGCAGCTTTCGTCATAGCAATCAGCCCCAGCATTTT
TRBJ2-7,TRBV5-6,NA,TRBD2,CASSPWGGEQYF,TGTGCCAGCAGCCCTTGGGGGGGGGAGCAGTACTTC
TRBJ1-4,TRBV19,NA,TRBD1,CAGRQGSKLFF,TGTGCCGGGAGACAGGGTTCAAAACTGTTTTTT
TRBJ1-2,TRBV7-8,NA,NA,CASSLLGYGYTF,TGTGCCAGCAGCTTACTAGGTTATGGCTACACCTTC
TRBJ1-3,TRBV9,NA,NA,CASSVEVSSSGNTIYF,TGTGCCAGCAGCGTAGAGGTCTCGAGCTCTGGAAACACCATATATTTT
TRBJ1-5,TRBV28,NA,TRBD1,CASSQTGDIQPQHF,TGTGCCAGCTCACAGACAGGGGATATTCAGCCCCAGCATTTT
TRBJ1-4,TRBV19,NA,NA,CASSTRQSGNEKLFF,TGTGCCAGTAGTACCCGCCAGTCGGGAAATGAAAAACTGTTTTTT
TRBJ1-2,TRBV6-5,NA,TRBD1,CASRDSGTGRRRYTF,TGTGCCAGCAGGGATTCCGGGACAGGCCGTCGCCGCTACACCTTC
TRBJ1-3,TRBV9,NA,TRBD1,CASSVEGGAYSTIYF,TGTGCCAGCAGCGTAGAAGGGGGCGCTTATAGCACCATATATTTT
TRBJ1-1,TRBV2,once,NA,CASTLPQNTEAFF,TGTGCCAGCACGTTGCCCCAGAACACTGAAGCTTTCTTT
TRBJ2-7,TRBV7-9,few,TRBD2,CASSFSLAGRSSYEQYF,TGTGCCAGCAGCTTTTCGCTAGCGGGCCGAAGCTCCTACGAGCAGTACTTC
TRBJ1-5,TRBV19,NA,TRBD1,CASSTGQRGPQHF,TGTGCCAGTAGTACGGGACAGCGTGGGCCCCAGCATTTT
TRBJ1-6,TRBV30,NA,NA,CAWSVTRQFYNSPLHF,TGTGCCTGGAGTGTAACCCGACAATTCTATAATTCACCCCTCCACTTT
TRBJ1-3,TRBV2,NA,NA,CASSEQGSGNTIYF,TGTGCCAGCAGTGAACAAGGCTCTGGAAACACCATATATTTT
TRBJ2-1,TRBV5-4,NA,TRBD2,CASTPGGGSNEQFF,TGTGCCAGCACCCCTGGCGGGGGGTCCAATGAGCAGTTCTTC
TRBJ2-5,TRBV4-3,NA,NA,CASSQEHRERETQYF,TGCGCCAGCAGCCAAGAGCACAGGGAGAGAGAGACCCAGTACTTC
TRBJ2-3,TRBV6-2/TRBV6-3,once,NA,CASSPQLGVTQYF,TGTGCCAGCAGTCCACAATTGGGGGTTACGCAGTATTTT
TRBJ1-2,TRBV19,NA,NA,CASSKMTAPTYGYTF,TGTGCCAGTAGTAAGATGACGGCCCCTACCTATGGCTACACCTTC
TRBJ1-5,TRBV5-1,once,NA,CASSLDSTGPQHF,TGCGCCAGCAGCTTGGACTCTACAGGGCCCCAGCATTTT
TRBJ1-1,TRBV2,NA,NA,CASRGHGTTEAFF,TGTGCCAGCAGGGGCCACGGCACCACTGAAGCTTTCTTT
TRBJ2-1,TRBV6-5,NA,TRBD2,CASSYSGLAAYEQFF,TGTGCCAGCAGTTACTCCGGACTAGCGGCCTATGAGCAGTTCTTC
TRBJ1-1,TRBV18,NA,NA,CASSPNTEAFF,TGTGCCAGCTCACCGAACACTGAAGCTTTCTTT
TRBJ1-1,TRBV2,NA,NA,CASSVVNTEAFF,TGTGCCAGCAGTGTAGTGAACACTGAAGCTTTCTTT
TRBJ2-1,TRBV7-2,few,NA,CASSPSALFPNEQFF,TGTGCCAGCAGCCCTAGCGCCCTCTTCCCCAATGAGCAGTTCTTC